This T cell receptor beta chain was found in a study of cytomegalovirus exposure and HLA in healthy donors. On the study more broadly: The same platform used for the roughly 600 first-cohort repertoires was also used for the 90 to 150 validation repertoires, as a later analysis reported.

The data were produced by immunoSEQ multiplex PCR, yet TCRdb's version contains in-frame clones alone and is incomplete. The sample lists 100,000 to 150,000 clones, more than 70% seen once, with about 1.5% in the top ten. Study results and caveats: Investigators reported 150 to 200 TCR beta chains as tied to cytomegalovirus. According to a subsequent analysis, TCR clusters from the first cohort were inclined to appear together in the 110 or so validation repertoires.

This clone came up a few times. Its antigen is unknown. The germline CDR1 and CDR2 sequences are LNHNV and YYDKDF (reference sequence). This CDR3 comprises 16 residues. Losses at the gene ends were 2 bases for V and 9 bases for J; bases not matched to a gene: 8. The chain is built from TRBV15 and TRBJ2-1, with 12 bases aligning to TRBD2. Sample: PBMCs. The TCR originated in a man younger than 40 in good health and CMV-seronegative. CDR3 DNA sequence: TGTGCCACCAGCAGACCTAGCGGGAGGGCGTGGAGTGAGCAGTTCTTC. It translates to CATSRPSGRAWSEQFF.